This entry describes one T cell receptor (beta chain). Profiled with immunoSEQ multiplex PCR; TCRdb holds only in-frame clones, not every one. Counted here are tens of thousands of clones, roughly 85% occurring once; the ten biggest clones make up more than 0.5%. These data belong to a study of OX40 agonist ivuxolimab in advanced cancers. Study-wide context: Antecedent anti-PD-1, anti-PD-L1 or anti-CTLA-4 therapy was permissible, with under 50% having received some.

Trimming removed 4 bases from V and 6 bases from J, with 15 bases in between. The length of the CDR3 is 14 residues. Germline V gene lookup returns CDR1 SGHDN and CDR2 FVKESK. The source material was CD4+ or CD8+ T cells sorted from blood, sampled in a trial of the OX40 agonist ivuxolimab. This chain connects TRBV14 to TRBJ1-2; D is perhaps TRBD1 (6 bases). The TCR comes from an adult with an advanced solid tumor such as melanoma, head and neck, liver or kidney cancer. CDR3 sequence reads: CASSPLGRGNGYTF. DNA of the CDR3: TGTGCCAGCAGCCCCCTAGGCAGGGGAAATGGCTACACCTTC.